These 27 T cell receptor beta chains came from one sample sequenced in a study of blood T cell repertoires in COVID-19. Sequencing used immunoSEQ multiplex PCR; TCRdb keeps in-frame clones, though not all of them. The sample has 200,000 or so clones; about 94% are singletons. Sequences were obtained from peripheral blood. These receptors were collected from a man between 60 and 75 years old with COVID-19, enrolled during active disease.

The chain employs TRBV12-3 or TRBV12-4 and TRBJ2-7; D is possibly TRBD2 (5 bases). This CDR3 has 13 residues. The V end lost 5 bases, the J end lost 6 bases, and 14 bases lay between the germline ends. CDR3 protein: CASSRTASREQYF. In nucleotides, the CDR3 is TGTGCCAGCAGTCGGACTGCTAGCCGCGAGCAGTACTTC.

This chain connects TRBV6-5 to TRBJ2-1; 7 bases map to TRBD1. This CDR3 has 16 residues. The junction had 2 bases not matched to a gene; V was cut back by 0 bases and J by 0 bases. Germline CDR1 reads MNHEY; CDR2 reads SVGAGI. In nucleotides, the CDR3 is TGTGCCAGCAGTTACTCGGGACAGAGCTCCTACAATGAGCAGTTCTTC. Amino acid sequence: CASSYSGQSSYNEQFF.

J is TRBJ1-2 and V is TRBV5-4; D possibly corresponds to TRBD1 (6 bases). Trimming removed 2 bases from V and 6 bases from J, with 11 bases in between. The germline V gene encodes CDR1 SGHNT and CDR2 YYREEE (reference sequence). The CDR3 runs to 13 residues. The DNA of the CDR3 is TGTGCCAGCAGCTTACAGGGCATCAATGGCTACACCTTC. Amino acids: CASSLQGINGYTF. Full variable domain (remainder filled in from reference TRBV5-4 and TRBJ1-2): ETGVTQSPTHLIKTRGQQVTLRCSSQSGHNTVSWYQQALGQGPQFIFQYYREEENGRGNFPPRFSGLQFPNYSSELNVNALELDDSALYLCASSLQGINGYTFGSGTRLTVV.

V gene TRBV12-3 or TRBV12-4 combines with J gene TRBJ2-2; TRBD1 agrees at 11 bases. The ends lost 7 bases at V and 8 bases at J; junction bases unmatched: 3. The CDR3 consists of 13 residues. In nucleotides, the CDR3 is TGTGCCAGCACGGACAGGGGGCGAGGGGAGCTGTTTTTT. Its protein product is CASTDRGRGELFF.

CDR3 sequence reads: CASSPAGNNYGYTF. In DNA form, the CDR3 reads TGCGCCAGCAGCCCCGCGGGAAATAACTATGGCTACACCTTC. This chain connects TRBV5-1 to TRBJ1-2; D gene ambiguous. V dropped 4 bases and J dropped 1 base, with 11 bases sitting between them. CDR1 and CDR2 from the germline V gene are SGHRS and YFSETQ. This CDR3 is built from 14 residues.

The chain links TRBV11-2 to TRBJ1-2; no clear D. The CDR3 is made up of 16 amino acids. Germline assignment: CDR1 SGHAT and CDR2 FQNNGV. The germline V and J ends were trimmed by 0 bases and 0 bases, with 11 bases remaining between them. Here the CDR3 DNA reads TGTGCCAGCAGCTTAGATCAGCGGAGGACTAACTATGGCTACACCTTC. The encoded protein is CASSLDQRRTNYGYTF.

The V call is TRBV3-1 (or the pseudogene TRBV3-2), the J call TRBJ2-7; D not resolved. This CDR3 spans 15 amino acids. Looked up from germline, CDR1 is LGHDT and CDR2 is YNNKEL (reference sequence). The V gene lost 1 base and the J gene lost 4 bases, with 14 bases spanning the gap. In DNA form, the CDR3 reads TGTGCCAGCAGCCAAGGAGATTTTTTTTTGTACGAGCAGTACTTC. This encodes CASSQGDFFLYEQYF.

This chain links TRBV11-2 with TRBJ1-4, with 7 bases matching TRBD1. V was clipped by 5 bases and J by 7 bases; unmatched bases: 13. Germline CDR1 and CDR2: SGHAT and FQNNGV. The CDR3 runs to 16 residues. The CDR3 spells CASSPLRGRGGEKLFF. For the CDR3, the DNA is TGTGCCAGCAGCCCACTGAGGGGGCGTGGGGGTGAAAAACTGTTTTTT. Full variable domain (remainder filled in from reference TRBV11-2 and TRBJ1-4): EAGVAQSPRYKIIEKRQSVAFWCNPISGHATLYWYQQILGQGPKLLIQFQNNGVVDDSQLPKDRFSAERLKGVDSTLKIQPAKLEDSAVYLCASSPLRGRGGEKLFFGSGTQLSVL.

J is TRBJ2-3 and V is TRBV6-1, with 10 bases matching TRBD2. The CDR3 is 15 amino acids. V lost 5 bases to trimming and J lost 4 bases; unmatched junction nucleotides: 6. The germline CDR1 and CDR2 sequences are MNHNS and SASEGT. The chain's CDR3 is CASSFPSGGADTQYF. CDR3 coding DNA: TGTGCCAGCAGTTTTCCTAGCGGGGGCGCAGATACGCAGTATTTT.

The rearrangement joins TRBV19 to TRBJ1-1; TRBD1 aligns across 10 bases. The CDR3 is 18 amino acids. V shed 4 bases and J 1 base; nucleotides not matched to a gene: 12. CDR1 is LNHDA and CDR2 is SQIVND in the germline V gene (reference sequence). CDR3 in amino acids: CASSTAPGDRGWNTEAFF. The CDR3 DNA reads TGTGCCAGTAGTACCGCCCCTGGGGACAGGGGATGGAACACTGAAGCTTTCTTT.

The chain combines TRBV4-1 with TRBJ2-5; TRBD1 is a possible D gene (5 bases). Germline CDR1 reads MGHRA; CDR2 reads YSYEKL. This CDR3 has 17 amino acids. The germline V and J ends were trimmed by 0 bases and 0 bases, with 14 bases remaining between them. CDR3 region: CASSQDPQGRDQETQYF. In nucleotides, the CDR3 is TGCGCCAGCAGCCAAGATCCCCAGGGAAGGGACCAAGAGACCCAGTACTTC.

The CDR3 loop is CSVGQSYGYTF. For the CDR3, the DNA is TGCAGCGTAGGACAGTCCTATGGCTACACCTTC. The rearrangement joins TRBV29-1 to TRBJ1-2; TRBD1 is a possible D gene (6 bases). Trimming took off 6 bases at V and 4 bases at J, with 9 bases between the two ends. CDR3 length: 11 amino acids. The germline V gene encodes CDR1 SQVTM and CDR2 ANQGSEA.

The chain recombines TRBV11-2 with TRBJ2-1; 9 bases agree with TRBD1. This CDR3 region has 15 residues. J was trimmed by 4 bases and V by 1 base; bases with no gene match: 2. Germline V gives CDR1 SGHAT, CDR2 FQNNGV. CDR3 nucleotides: TGTGCCAGCAGCTTAGGGACAGGGGATTACAATGAGCAGTTCTTC. It specifies CASSLGTGDYNEQFF.

The genes are TRBV5-1 and TRBJ2-7; 8 bases are a match to TRBD1. This CDR3 region has 15 residues. Germline CDR1 SGHRS, CDR2 YFSETQ. V gave up 4 bases and J gave up 9 bases; unmatched junction bases: 15. This CDR3 reads CASSRGQGEVFGQYF. In DNA, the CDR3 is TGCGCCAGCAGCAGAGGACAGGGTGAAGTATTCGGGCAGTACTTC.

CDR3 nucleotides: TGTGCCAGCACCATCGCCCCGGGACTAGCGAAAAATGAGCAGTTCTTC. Its translation is CASTIAPGLAKNEQFF. The rearrangement links TRBV11-2 to TRBJ2-1; TRBD2 agrees at 10 bases. Germline assignment: CDR1 SGHAT and CDR2 FQNNGV. J was trimmed by 7 bases and V by 7 bases; bases with no gene match: 13. This CDR3 is built from 16 residues.

The rearrangement uses TRBV7-8 and TRBJ1-3, with no clear D. The CDR3 contains 15 residues. Germline loops: CDR1 SGHVS, CDR2 FQNEAQ. With 6 bases removed from V and 1 base from J, the gap between germline ends came to 13 bases. The DNA for the CDR3 is TGTGCCAGCAGTCACAGCTACACTTCTGGAAACACCATATATTTT. Its protein product is CASSHSYTSGNTIYF.

The chain employs TRBV4-1 and TRBJ2-1, with unresolved D. Germline V gene lookup returns CDR1 MGHRA and CDR2 YSYEKL. V lost 5 bases, J lost 8 bases, and 13 bases lay in between. This CDR3 has 13 residues. Written as DNA, the CDR3 is TGCGCCAGCAGCTCACGACTGAGCGATGAGCAGTTCTTC. Its protein product is CASSSRLSDEQFF.

The chain joins TRBV28 to TRBJ1-5, with 10 bases fitting TRBD1. V trimming: 8 bases; J trimming: 9 bases; junction bases outside the gene matches: 7. Germline assignment: CDR1 MDHEN and CDR2 SYDVKM. The CDR3 loop spans 13 amino acids. CDR3 sequence reads: CASRRDRGGPQHF. As DNA, the CDR3 is TGTGCCAGCCGAAGGGACAGGGGTGGGCCCCAGCATTTT.

V gene TRBV6-6 combines with J gene TRBJ1-1, with 7 bases that match TRBD1. Unmatched junction bases numbered 16, after V lost 2 bases and J lost 13 bases. Germline V gene sequence: CDR1 MNHNY, CDR2 SVGAGI (reference sequence). CDR3 length: 15 residues. The CDR3 protein is CASSYPTGSIFEGFF. CDR3 in DNA: TGTGCCAGCAGTTACCCGACAGGGAGCATTTTCGAGGGTTTCTTT.

The rearrangement links TRBV11-2 to TRBJ2-7; D possibly corresponds to TRBD1 (5 bases). Germline V gene lookup returns CDR1 SGHAT and CDR2 FQNNGV. The ends were cut back, 2 bases at V and 6 bases at J, with 14 bases in the middle. The CDR3 runs 14 residues. The DNA for the CDR3 is TGTGCCAGCAGCTTAACTGGCAGGGCACCCGAGCAGTACTTC. This translates into CASSLTGRAPEQYF.

The chain is built from TRBV30 and TRBJ1-1; TRBD1 is a possible D gene (6 bases). The V gene lost 3 bases and the J gene lost 4 bases, with 15 bases spanning the gap. Germline CDR1 reads GTSNPN; CDR2 reads SVGIG (reference sequence). CDR3 length equals 14 residues. The CDR3 sequence is CAWSITGSRTEAFF. The CDR3 DNA reads as TGTGCCTGGAGCATTACAGGGTCTCGCACTGAAGCTTTCTTT.

The chain carries TRBV29-1 and TRBJ2-7; D might be TRBD2 (6 bases). Germline V gives CDR1 SQVTM, CDR2 ANQGSEA. The ends were cut back, 6 bases at V and 9 bases at J, with 18 bases in the middle. The CDR3 contains 12 residues. The CDR3, as DNA: TGCAGCGTACCGTCCGGGGGAACGGGGCAGTACTTC. It translates to CSVPSGGTGQYF.

The J gene is TRBJ1-1, the V gene TRBV5-5, with 9 bases lining up with TRBD1. The V gene's germline CDR1 is SGHKS and CDR2 YYEKEE (reference sequence). The CDR3 sequence is 15 residues long. The junction had 10 bases not matched to a gene; V was cut back by 5 bases and J by 5 bases. Here the CDR3 reads CASRRQQGASTEAFF. The CDR3 coding sequence is TGTGCCAGCAGGCGCCAACAGGGGGCATCGACTGAAGCTTTCTTT.

The chain couples TRBV3-1 (or the pseudogene TRBV3-2) to TRBJ1-2; TRBD1 might be the D (5 bases). Deletions cut 5 bases from V and 0 bases from J, with 16 bases between. CDR3 length: 16 residues. In germline, CDR1 is LGHDT, CDR2 YNNKEL (reference sequence). CDR3 DNA: TGTGCCAGCAGCGGGACCGGGGGGGTGGCTAACTATGGCTACACCTTC. It specifies CASSGTGGVANYGYTF.

The chain combines TRBV29-1 with TRBJ2-4; D gene uncertain. Between the trimmed V and J ends, which lost 4 bases and 0 bases, there was a span of 7 bases. The CDR3 has 13 amino acids. Germline V lookup: CDR1 SQVTM, CDR2 ANQGSEA. The CDR3 loop reads CSVVPGAKNIQYF. The DNA of the CDR3 is TGCAGCGTTGTGCCCGGAGCCAAAAACATTCAGTACTTC.

There are a few counts of this clone. The rearrangement uses TRBV2 and TRBJ2-1; D is perhaps TRBD2 (6 bases). The ends were cut back, 4 bases at V and 4 bases at J, with 11 bases in the middle. The CDR3 loop spans 14 amino acids. Per germline, CDR1 SNHLY and CDR2 FYNNEI. In nucleotides, the CDR3 is TGTGCCAGCAGTGTGGCTAGCGTTTACAATGAGCAGTTCTTC. Translation gives CASSVASVYNEQFF.

A few counts support this clone. The chain recombines TRBV2 with TRBJ2-1; tentatively, D is TRBD2 (6 bases). The CDR3 is 15 amino acids. Per germline, CDR1 SNHLY and CDR2 FYNNEI. With 4 bases removed from V and 0 bases from J, the gap between germline ends came to 10 bases. CDR3 loop: CASSGGAPSYNEQFF. CDR3 DNA: TGTGCCAGCAGTGGCGGGGCACCCTCCTACAATGAGCAGTTCTTC.